This paragraph covers one T cell receptor (beta chain) sequence. The sample comes from a study of cytomegalovirus exposure and HLA in healthy donors. Both 60 Vbeta primers and 13 Jbeta primers went into the PCR. This table comes from immunoSEQ multiplex PCR, and its TCRdb copy is limited to in-frame clones, with some not included. The sample holds more than 150,000 clones; 83% are singletons and the top ten take 1.6%. Deletions cut 2 bases from V and 2 bases from J, with 14 bases between. CDR3 length: 16 residues. Germline V gives CDR1 SGHTA, CDR2 FQGNSA. At collection, donors were nominally healthy, but unrecorded immune exposures were probable.

This sequence was found in a man aged 45-60 years in good health and CMV-seronegative. The genes are TRBV7-2 and TRBJ2-3; TRBD2 might be the D (5 bases). Sequencing input: PBMCs. The chain's CDR3 is CASSLRAPGTTDTQYF. The CDR3 DNA is TGTGCCAGCAGCTTAAGAGCCCCGGGAACCACAGATACGCAGTATTTT.